Listed below are T cell receptor beta chains from one sample, sequenced in a study of T cell responses to AZD1222 COVID-19 vaccine. Sequencing used immunoSEQ multiplex PCR; TCRdb keeps in-frame clones, though not all of them. The table records approximately 150,000 clones, roughly 90% of them present only once. The sample consisted of peripheral blood, taken 28 days after the second AZD1222 dose. The source of these receptors is an adult who received the AZD1222 COVID-19 vaccine. CDR3s include the opening cysteine and the closing phenylalanine or tryptophan. The order of the fields is clone size, V gene, D gene, J gene, CDR3 protein, CDR3 DNA. The D gene is left open where the match is weak. Clone size is given for some rows only: seen once, a few or many times, or a class if the clone is expanded.

-	TRBV5-6	-	TRBJ1-1	CASSFGRRNTEAFF	TGTGCCAGCAGCTTTGGCAGGAGGAACACTGAAGCTTTCTTT
few	TRBV5-1	-	TRBJ2-7	CASSLTVPSYEQYF	TGCGCCAGCAGCTTAACAGTTCCGTCCTACGAGCAGTACTTC
once	TRBV7-9	-	TRBJ2-2	CASSQRIPGELFF	TGTGCCAGCAGCCAAAGGATTCCCGGGGAGCTGTTTTTT
-	TRBV28	-	TRBJ1-5	CASNQGGSQPQHF	TGTGCCAGTAACCAGGGAGGGAGTCAGCCCCAGCATTTT
once	TRBV3-1/TRBV3-2	-	TRBJ2-7	CASSPTVAGDHEQYF	TGTGCCAGCAGCCCAACCGTTGCAGGGGACCACGAGCAGTACTTC
-	TRBV7-9	-	TRBJ1-6	CASSSLGSPYNSPLHF	TGTGCCAGCAGCTCCCTGGGTAGCCCTTATAATTCACCCCTCCACTTT
-	TRBV24-1	TRBD2	TRBJ2-7	CATSDLTSGYEQYF	TGTGCCACCAGTGATTTGACTAGCGGCTACGAGCAGTACTTC
-	TRBV19	-	TRBJ1-5	CASSIVFWSQKQPQHF	TGTGCCAGTAGTATAGTTTTCTGGTCACAGAAACAGCCCCAGCATTTT
-	TRBV30	-	TRBJ1-6	CAWDRQGGHNSPLHF	TGTGCCTGGGACCGCCAGGGAGGCCATAATTCACCCCTCCACTTT
-	TRBV21-1	-	TRBJ1-5	CASSKKGEQGSNQPQHF	TGTGCCAGCAGCAAAAAAGGGGAACAGGGAAGCAATCAGCCCCAGCATTTT
-	TRBV24-1	TRBD1	TRBJ2-2	CATSDLGQGANGELFF	TGTGCCACCAGTGATTTGGGGCAGGGGGCGAACGGGGAGCTGTTTTTT
-	TRBV9	TRBD2	TRBJ2-7	CASSARSGESSYEQYF	TGTGCCAGCAGCGCACGTAGCGGGGAGAGCTCCTACGAGCAGTACTTC
-	TRBV10-3	-	TRBJ2-7	CAISESPAGEQYF	TGTGCCATCAGTGAGTCCCCGGCAGGAGAGCAGTACTTC
-	TRBV24-1	TRBD1	TRBJ1-5	CATSARTGSNQPQHF	TGTGCCACCAGTGCCCGGACAGGAAGCAATCAGCCCCAGCATTTT
-	TRBV10-2	TRBD2	TRBJ2-1	CASRRGLAGLTYNEQFF	TGCGCCAGCAGAAGGGGACTAGCGGGACTCACCTACAATGAGCAGTTCTTC
-	TRBV5-1	-	TRBJ1-3	CASSSISETEGNTIYF	TGCGCCAGCAGCTCAATTTCGGAGACAGAGGGAAACACCATATATTTT
-	TRBV15	-	TRBJ1-4	CATGTPQATNEKLFF	TGTGCCACAGGAACCCCGCAAGCAACTAATGAAAAACTGTTTTTT
-	TRBV28	-	TRBJ2-7	CASSSSNHYEQYF	-
-	TRBV7-9	-	TRBJ2-1	CASSLPAPSHNEQFF	TGTGCCAGCAGCTTACCCGCCCCGTCCCACAATGAGCAGTTCTTC
-	TRBV7-2	-	TRBJ1-1	CASSTQENTEAFF	TGTGCCAGCAGCACTCAGGAGAACACTGAAGCTTTCTTT
once	TRBV11-3	-	TRBJ2-3	CASSLEDYTDTQYF	TGTGCCAGCAGCTTAGAGGACTACACAGATACGCAGTATTTT
-	TRBV11-2	-	TRBJ1-1	CASSSVSARRAFF	TGTGCCAGCAGCTCAGTGTCCGCCCGGCGTGCTTTCTTT
-	TRBV28	-	TRBJ2-3	CASSWGGTDTQYF	TGTGCCAGCAGTTGGGGGGGCACAGATACGCAGTATTTT
once	TRBV4-1	TRBD2	TRBJ2-7	CASSPNPQRGAYEQYF	TGCGCCAGCAGCCCCAACCCCCAGCGGGGGGCCTACGAGCAGTACTTC
-	TRBV5-4	-	TRBJ1-2	CASSPGTGGTYGYTF	TGTGCCAGCAGCCCCGGGACGGGGGGCACTTATGGCTACACCTTC
-	TRBV19	-	TRBJ2-1	CASSMTLALYNEQFF	TGTGCCAGTAGTATGACTCTAGCGCTCTACAATGAGCAGTTCTTC
-	TRBV6-5	-	TRBJ2-7	CASGGESYEQYF	TGTGCCAGCGGGGGCGAATCCTACGAGCAGTACTTC
-	TRBV5-1	-	TRBJ2-7	CASSPRDTSYEQYF	TGCGCCAGCAGCCCCCGGGACACCTCCTACGAGCAGTACTTC
-	TRBV11-3	-	TRBJ2-7	CASSLGLGADEQYF	TGTGCCAGCAGCTTAGGCTTAGGTGCCGACGAGCAGTACTTC
-	TRBV5-1	-	TRBJ2-7	CASTEGLGEQYF	TGCGCCAGCACTGAAGGGTTAGGGGAGCAGTACTTC
-	TRBV6-5	TRBD2	TRBJ2-5	CASGTSGQETQYF	TGTGCCAGCGGGACTAGCGGACAAGAGACCCAGTACTTC
-	TRBV5-1	-	TRBJ1-3	CASSLDQDSGNTIYF	TGCGCCAGCAGCCTTGACCAGGACTCTGGAAACACCATATATTTT
-	TRBV6-5	-	TRBJ1-5	CASSSRGQGLQPQHF	TGTGCCAGCAGTTCACGGGGCCAGGGGCTCCAGCCCCAGCATTTT
-	TRBV13	-	TRBJ2-2	CASQPYERNTGELFF	TGTGCCAGCCAGCCCTATGAGAGGAACACCGGGGAGCTGTTTTTT
-	TRBV30	TRBD1	TRBJ1-2	CAWARQGALLGYTF	TGTGCCTGGGCCCGACAGGGAGCCCTACTTGGCTACACCTTC
-	TRBV2	-	TRBJ2-7	CASSEMGEQYF	TGTGCCAGCAGTGAAATGGGCGAGCAGTACTTC
-	TRBV19	-	TRBJ1-5	CASSSYTGIYSNQPQHF	TGTGCCAGTAGTTCATACACCGGAATATATAGCAATCAGCCCCAGCATTTT
-	TRBV7-9	TRBD1	TRBJ2-3	CASSRWDRAGTDTQYF	TGTGCCAGCAGCAGGTGGGACAGGGCGGGCACAGATACGCAGTATTTT
-	TRBV29-1	TRBD2	TRBJ2-1	CSVVGRGYNEQFF	TGCAGCGTTGTCGGGAGGGGGTACAATGAGCAGTTCTTC
-	TRBV5-1	-	TRBJ2-3	CASSFRARTDTQYF	TGCGCCAGCAGCTTCCGGGCCAGGACCGATACGCAGTATTTT
-	TRBV19	TRBD2	TRBJ2-1	CASSMRTSGGYNEQFF	TGTGCCAGTAGTATGCGGACTAGCGGGGGCTACAATGAGCAGTTCTTC
-	TRBV28	-	TRBJ1-1	CASSHDRTTEAFF	TGTGCCAGCAGCCACGACAGGACCACTGAAGCTTTCTTT
-	TRBV27	-	TRBJ2-3	CASSYRVYTDTQYF	TGTGCCAGCAGCTACAGGGTTTACACGGATACGCAGTATTTT